The 10 T cell receptor beta chains below were found in one sample sequenced in a study of blood T cell repertoires in COVID-19. Repertoires were generated with immunoSEQ multiplex PCR, while TCRdb's copy carries only in-frame clones and drops some. The sample records under 350,000 clones, roughly 91% being singletons. The specimen was peripheral blood. The receptors come from a woman in her twenties or thirties with COVID-19, enrolled during active disease.

The chain combines TRBV4-2 with TRBJ2-2; D not certain. Trimming took off 0 bases at V and 5 bases at J, with 7 bases between the two ends. Germline V CDR1 and CDR2: LGHNA, YNFKEQ. The CDR3 is 14 residues long. CDR3 sequence reads: CASSQEKITGELFF. Here the CDR3 DNA reads TGTGCCAGCAGCCAAGAAAAAATAACCGGGGAGCTGTTTTTT.

The chain employs TRBV4-2 and TRBJ1-6; D gene uncertain. The V end was cut by 0 bases, the J end by 9 bases, with 15 bases between. This CDR3 is built from 16 residues. Germline V CDR1 and CDR2: LGHNA, YNFKEQ. For the CDR3, the DNA is TGTGCCAGCAGCCAAGATATTGGAGTGAGAGCTTCACCCCTCCACTTT. Translating gives CASSQDIGVRASPLHF.

This clone was recorded many times. This chain links TRBV2 with TRBJ2-3, with 7 bases matching TRBD1. V lost 8 bases and J lost 1; bases outside the gene matches: 3. The germline CDR1 and CDR2 sequences are SNHLY and FYNNEI. The CDR3 covers 13 residues. Here the CDR3 DNA reads TGTGCCAGCGGGACAGTGGGCACAGATACGCAGTATTTT. Amino acid sequence: CASGTVGTDTQYF. Combining the CDR3 with reference TRBV2 and TRBJ2-3 gives the whole variable domain EPEVTQTPSHQVTQMGQEVILRCVPISNHLYFYWYRQILGQKVEFLVSFYNNEISEKSEIFDDQFSVERPDGSNFTLKIRSTKLEDSAMYFCASGTVGTDTQYFGPGTRLTVL.

The V gene is TRBV5-1, the J gene TRBJ2-3; D not certain. In germline, CDR1 is SGHRS, CDR2 YFSETQ. CDR3 length: 12 residues. Trimming removed 4 bases from V and 6 bases from J, with 9 bases in between. The CDR3 nucleotides read TGCGCCAGCAGCATTGACGGGGATACGCAGTATTTT. Protein sequence: CASSIDGDTQYF.

V gene TRBV12-3 or TRBV12-4 combines with J gene TRBJ2-3; perhaps TRBD1 as D (5 bases). Deletions cut 2 bases from V and 3 bases from J, with 6 bases between. This CDR3 contains 13 residues. The CDR3 coding sequence is TGTGCCAGCAGTTTACAGGGAACAGATACGCAGTATTTT. Residues: CASSLQGTDTQYF.

This rearrangement joins TRBV5-4 to TRBJ1-1; 10 bases map to TRBD1. The germline CDR1 and CDR2 sequences are SGHNT and YYREEE (reference sequence). This CDR3 region has 15 residues. J gave up 0 bases and V 4 bases, and 3 bases lay outside the gene matches. The DNA of the CDR3 is TGTGCCAGCAGCCGGGGACAGGGGATGAACACTGAAGCTTTCTTT. This encodes CASSRGQGMNTEAFF.

The chain combines TRBV7-2 with TRBJ1-2, with 8 bases aligning to TRBD1. Germline assignment: CDR1 SGHTA and CDR2 FQGNSA. This CDR3 is built from 16 residues. The V segment lost 4 bases and the J segment 9 bases; nucleotides outside the gene matches: 16. The CDR3 DNA is TGTGCCAGCAGCTCCCGGACAGGGTCCTTTGGGTTTCGCTACACCTTC. Its translation: CASSSRTGSFGFRYTF.

The chain links TRBV29-1 to TRBJ1-2, with 8 bases identical to TRBD1. This CDR3 spans 12 amino acids. V trimming: 5 bases; J trimming: 7 bases; junction bases outside the gene matches: 6. CDR1 and CDR2 from the germline V gene are SQVTM and ANQGSEA. CDR3: CSVPGGDGGYTF. CDR3 in DNA: TGCAGCGTTCCAGGGGGCGATGGTGGCTACACCTTC.

The rearrangement links TRBV6-6 to TRBJ1-2, with a possible D match to TRBD1 (5 bases). From germline, CDR1 is MNHNY and CDR2 SVGAGI (reference sequence). V lost 8 bases, J lost 5 bases, and 15 bases lay in between. This CDR3 comprises 13 residues. The CDR3 DNA reads as TGTGCCAGCCGCCCAGGGAATATATATGGCTACACCTTC. Protein product: CASRPGNIYGYTF.

A few counts support this clone. CDR3 protein: CASSLNLRGYNSPLHF. CDR3 sequence (DNA): TGCGCCAGCAGCCTGAACCTCCGCGGCTATAATTCACCCCTCCACTTT. The chain recombines TRBV5-1 with TRBJ1-6; D is undetermined. CDR1 SGHRS and CDR2 YFSETQ come from the germline V gene. This CDR3 spans 16 amino acids. V was trimmed by 4 bases and J by 3 bases, leaving 14 bases between them.